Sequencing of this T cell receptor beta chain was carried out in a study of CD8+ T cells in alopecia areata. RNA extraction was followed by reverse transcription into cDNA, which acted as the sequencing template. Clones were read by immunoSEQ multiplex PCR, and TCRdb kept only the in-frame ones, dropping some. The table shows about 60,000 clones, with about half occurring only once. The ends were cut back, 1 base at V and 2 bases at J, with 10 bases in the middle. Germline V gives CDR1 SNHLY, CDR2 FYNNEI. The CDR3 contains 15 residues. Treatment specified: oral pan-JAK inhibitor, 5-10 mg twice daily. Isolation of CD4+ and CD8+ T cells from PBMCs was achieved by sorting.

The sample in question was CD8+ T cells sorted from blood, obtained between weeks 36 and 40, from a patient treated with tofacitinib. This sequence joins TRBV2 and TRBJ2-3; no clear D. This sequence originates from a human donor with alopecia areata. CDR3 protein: CASSEVSMDTDTQYF. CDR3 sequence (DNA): TGTGCCAGCAGTGAAGTCAGCATGGACACAGATACGCAGTATTTT.